This entry is about one TCR beta chain. The specificity of this receptor is unknown. This specimen comes from a study of cytomegalovirus exposure and HLA in healthy donors (TCRdb year 2017). Concerning the study at large: In an earlier analysis of about 560 of the donors, roughly 300 Gb of sequence data and 90 million to 130 million unique TCR beta sequences from 180 million or so T cells were reported. The aim of the study was to test whether cataloging public T cell receptors could identify signatures of past pathogen exposure. An early release covering just under 650 HLA-typed donors comprised approximately 290 gigabases of sequencing data and around 80 million unique TCR sequences. HLA typing covered class I and class II loci at four-digit resolution. In a later genetic analysis, genome-wide SNP genotypes for about 60% of the 666 donors were used, and that subset was treated as a discovery cohort. In a later analysis, previously published TCR beta repertoires from about 670 donors were re-analyzed and high-resolution HLA genotyping was added so that TCR occurrence patterns could be studied. Rather than using new phenotypic data, the later analysis identified candidate immune exposures from TCR beta sequences and from how often those sequences occurred across donors. The T cell repertoires of under 700 subjects were profiled by immunosequencing and related to cytomegalovirus serostatus. Donor age, sex, ethnicity and CMV serostatus were compiled together with the repertoire data. A handful of DR-DQ haplotypes were handled as single units for association and clustering because linkage in the cohort was strong. To decide whether each TCR beta V gene segment behaved as functional or pseudogenic, an earlier analysis of 587 of the donors relied on high-throughput TCR beta sequencing. The genetic ancestry cluster associated with self-reported Caucasian donors included over 80% of the roughly 360 genotyped donors. High-throughput TCR immunosequencing, statistical association of individual TCRs with disease status, and machine learning were combined to predict cytomegalovirus infection status. On average, over 200,000 unique TCR beta nucleotide sequences were sequenced per donor among a few hundred genotyped donors of the cohort, with roughly a sixth of those sequences being non-productive. In addition to the first cohort of 500 to 850 subjects, a separate validation cohort of 120 different subjects was used. Every repertoire in the discovery cohort had been generated on one and the same sequencing platform. The number of typed donors differed by locus: about 629-630 for A, B, C, DRB1 and DQB1; approximately 520 for DQA1; fewer than 610 for DPA1; and around 470 for DPB1.

The cohort consisted of more than 650 healthy bone marrow donors. Cohort members were all nominally healthy when sampled, although unrecorded immune exposures were likely present. The donor tested CMV seronegative and was one of the 352 seronegative cohort members. Every donor gave a peripheral blood sample, and the peripheral blood mononuclear cells from that sample were used for TCR beta sequencing. Genomic DNA was extracted from the blood cell samples with the Qiagen DNeasy Blood Extraction Kit. Library generation was performed with the immunoSEQ multiplex PCR assay. For the multiplex PCR, a mixture combining 60 forward primers for TCR Vbeta segments and 13 reverse primers for TCR Jbeta segments was used. The CDR3 region of rearranged TCR beta genes was amplified from genomic DNA with a multiplex PCR assay. Amplified TCR beta libraries were sequenced as 87-base-pair reads on the Illumina HiSeq System. Per the source publication's procedure: A later analysis counted tens of millions of unique TCR beta chains across the 670 or so repertoires, and roughly 10 million of these chains were shared by at least two donors. Raw reads were error-corrected and collapsed into unique sequences with a nearest-neighbor algorithm that merged closely related sequences to remove PCR and sequencing errors. Alignment of CDR3 sequences to IMGT reference sequences was used to assign V, D and J gene segments. Each retained sequence needed at least a six-nucleotide match to both a V gene segment and a J gene segment. A rearrangement counted as productive if the CDR3 had no stop codons and remained in frame with V and J, and every other rearrangement counted as non-productive. Following IMGT convention, CDR3 was defined as the stretch from the second conserved V-encoded cysteine to the conserved J-encoded phenylalanine. Sequences without an unambiguous match to a single V gene segment were excluded from the earlier analysis of 450 to 650 of the donors. In an earlier analysis of about 590 of the donors, a V segment was called functional when productive rearrangements were above 56.7%, and segregating when the standard deviation between donors exceeded 5%. To diagnose cytomegalovirus status from the catalog of TCR beta chain sequences, a statistical classification framework was built. V and J gene assignment, in a later analysis, came from comparing TCR nucleotide sequences with IMGT/GENE-DB human TR gene sequences. Using the TCRdist pipeline, a later analysis assigned CDR3 sequences along with most-parsimonious VDJ recombination scenarios. In a later analysis, each TCR beta chain was defined by its CDR3 amino acid sequence together with its V-gene family, and reads lacking a unique V-gene family were excluded. To address suspected cross-contamination and a sequencing artifact, a later analysis removed some 620 highly shared, low-generation-probability nucleotide sequences. In a later analysis, a clonal expansion index for each public chain was calculated from normalized within-repertoire ranks of inferred template counts. A later analysis computed generation probabilities with a VDJ recombination model fitted to out-of-frame rearrangements, and checked the results against IGoR. In a later analysis, hypergeometric tests were used to score TCR-TCR, TCR-HLA and TCR-CMV co-occurrence, with a repertoire-size bias correction applied to TCR pairs. To estimate false discovery rates, a later analysis permuted the HLA or CMV assignments 20 times. A later analysis grouped co-occurring TCRs with DBSCAN, adding TCRdist sequence similarity when clustering within HLA-allele-positive subsets. Repertoires with fewer than 30,000 or more than 120,000 public chains were left out of co-occurrence clustering, as were about five repertoires with anomalous nucleotide sharing. TCRdb carries this immuneACCESS record with in-frame sequences only. Its versions omit some clonotypes, under half of them owing to an unresolved V gene in the studies checked, with the rest unexplained. That table is the source of V, J and clone size, and D and trimming were worked out from the DNA. The record for this sample contains approximately 130,000 clones. Roughly 2% of the sample belongs to the ten largest clones.

What the work shows at the level of the full study, not this receptor alone: A later analysis found that HLA-associated TCR beta chains were more clonally expanded and had lower generation probabilities than equally common non-associated chains. In a later genetic analysis, a missense DCLRE1C variant was associated with V-gene and J-gene trimming of TCR beta chains, and the association was replicated in an independent cohort. Most CMV-associated TCR beta chains appeared to be HLA-restricted in a later analysis, and the HLA associations seemed to be driven largely by CMV exposure. In a later analysis, 15,000 to 20,000 TCR beta sequences were associated with specific HLA alleles at a false discovery rate of 0.05. Cytomegalovirus status was reported to be diagnosed by the classifier with high specificity and sensitivity in both the original and validation cohorts. Correlated functional status among segregating V segments might be attributable to linkage disequilibrium, but an unknown experimental factor could not be ruled out. Immune exposure information for the cohort was limited to CMV serostatus. The presence/absence analyses assumed that sequencing depth was roughly uniform across donors, and that assumption may not be true. A later analysis found that TCR association rates varied across HLA loci, with DRB1 alleles showing the most associated TCRs and HLA-C alleles the fewest. The 87-base-pair reads could not distinguish some IMGT-functional V segments, including TRBV6-2 and TRBV6-3, so those segments were excluded. While some public TCRs were present in many individuals, most TCR sequences turned up only very rarely across donors. Because HLA typing was missing for some donors at each locus, association tests included only the typed subset. Broadly in line with IMGT annotations, most TCR beta V segments showed up in productive rearrangements about 90% or about 30% of the time in an earlier analysis of roughly 590 of the donors. A later analysis reported that several top co-occurrence clusters appeared linked to parvovirus B19, influenza, CMV and Epstein-Barr virus. This cohort had only TCR beta chains sequenced, and the lack of alpha or paired-chain data limited which features could be detected. Assigning TCR associations to individual alleles was difficult when HLA alleles, especially DR and DQ, strongly co-occurred. The earlier analysis of 450 to 700 of the donors excluded about 16 rarely observed V segments, including chromosome 9 orphons, because counts were too low. Compared with the approximately 670-donor mean, donors in an Asian-associated ancestry cluster had fewer N-insertions in productive TCRs, according to a later genetic analysis. In vitro tests confirmed that a few of the cytomegalovirus-associated TCR beta chains recognize cytomegalovirus antigens. The authors suggested that the approach could potentially be extended to other disease states and immunological phenotypes. A group of highly shared sequence variants was considered likely to be a technical artifact of the sequencing pipeline. The study listed 150 to 200 TCR beta chains as associated with cytomegalovirus. A further reported finding was that TCR beta sequences accurately predicted the HLA-A and HLA-B alleles for most subjects in the first cohort.

From the cysteine through the phenylalanine, the CDR3 covers 16 amino acids. The sequence is cut down to CDR3 DNA, 48 bases in frame from base 1. For CDR1 and CDR2, the germline V gene lists SGDLS and YYNGEE. After removal of 4 bases from V and 4 bases from J, the junction retains 10 bases not matched to a gene. This TCR came from a woman in her sixties or seventies in good health and CMV-seronegative. The sequenced sample consisted of PBMCs. The chain links TRBV9 with TRBJ2-3, and 9 junction bases match TRBD1. The encoded CDR3 is CASSLRPGDRADTQYF. The bases read TGTGCCAGCAGCCTACGCCCCGGGGACAGGGCAGATACGCAGTATTTT.